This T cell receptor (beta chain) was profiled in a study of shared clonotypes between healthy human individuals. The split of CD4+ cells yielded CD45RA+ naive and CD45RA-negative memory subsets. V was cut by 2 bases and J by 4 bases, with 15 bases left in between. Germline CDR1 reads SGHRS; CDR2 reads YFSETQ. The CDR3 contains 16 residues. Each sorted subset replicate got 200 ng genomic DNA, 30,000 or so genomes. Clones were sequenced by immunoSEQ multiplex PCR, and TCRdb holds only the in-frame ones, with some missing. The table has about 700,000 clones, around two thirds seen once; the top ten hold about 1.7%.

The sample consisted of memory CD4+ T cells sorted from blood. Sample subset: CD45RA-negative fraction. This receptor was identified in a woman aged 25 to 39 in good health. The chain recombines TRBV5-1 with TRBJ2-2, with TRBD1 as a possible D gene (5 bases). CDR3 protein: CASSFRQMGGTGELFF. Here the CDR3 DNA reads TGCGCCAGCAGCTTTAGACAGATGGGCGGCACCGGGGAGCTGTTTTTT.